The rows below give T cell receptor beta chains drawn from one sample of a study of T cells after yellow fever vaccination. TCRdb re-called the 5' RACE reads through MiXCR, storing one row per CDR3 protein. The data show 280,000 or so distinct CDR3 sequences, under 9% seen once. Sequenced here: CD4+ T cells sorted from PBMCs, sampled 5 days after the yellow fever booster vaccination. All receptors come from a man younger than 35 who received the YFV17D yellow fever vaccine. CDR3s include the opening cysteine and the closing phenylalanine or tryptophan. The order of the fields is V gene, J gene, D gene, clone size, CDR3 DNA, CDR3 protein. D genes are given only for firm matches. For some rows the clone size is stated as once, few or many, or as a class when expanded; others skip it.

TRBV20-1	TRBJ2-1	TRBD1	many	TGCGCCCTCCCCGGGACAGGGTTGCATGAGCAGTTCTTC	CALPGTGLHEQFF
TRBV6-5	TRBJ1-3	TRBD1	few	TGTGCCAGCAGGCGACTCGAAGGGACAGGGGGAAACACCATATATTTT	CASRRLEGTGGNTIYF
TRBV7-2	TRBJ2-3	TRBD2	.	TGTGCCAGCAGCTTAGTGGCTAGCGGGGGTGGGGCAGATACGCAGTATTTT	CASSLVASGGGADTQYF
TRBV6-5	TRBJ1-2	TRBD1	.	TGTGCCAGCAGTGGGTGGGGACAGGGATCCTATGGCTACACCTTC	CASSGWGQGSYGYTF
TRBV12-3/TRBV12-4	TRBJ1-5	.	.	TGTGCCAGCAGACCCGGACAGCATCAGCCCCAGCATTTT	CASRPGQHQPQHF
TRBV5-1	TRBJ2-5	TRBD1	few	TGCGCCAGCAGCTTCGGGGGACAGGGGGCCTGGGAGACCCAGTACTTC	CASSFGGQGAWETQYF
TRBV4-1	TRBJ2-2	.	few	TGCGCCAGCAGCCAAGCCTCGGGGGCAAAGGGGGAGCTGTTTTTT	CASSQASGAKGELFF
TRBV10-2	TRBJ1-2	TRBD1	.	TGCGCCAGCAGCCCAGGACAGGGGACGGTCTATGGCTACACCTTC	CASSPGQGTVYGYTF
TRBV12-3/TRBV12-4	TRBJ2-5	TRBD1	few	TGTGCCAGCAGTCGATTACAGGGGATGGAGACCCAGTACTTC	CASSRLQGMETQYF
TRBV30	TRBJ2-5	.	.	TGTTCCTGGAGTGGTGGGGGGTCCCAAGAGACCCAGTACTTC	CSWSGGGSQETQYF
TRBV6-5	TRBJ1-3	.	.	TGTGCCAGCAGACCCCTCCTCCGGACAGATGGAAACACCATATATTTT	CASRPLLRTDGNTIYF
TRBV7-9	TRBJ1-4	.	few	TGTGCCAGCAGACCCGGGACATCCGGTGAAAAACTGTTTTTT	CASRPGTSGEKLFF
TRBV20-1	TRBJ1-1	.	few	TGCAGTGCCCGGACAGTCATGAACACTGAAGCTTTCTTT	CSARTVMNTEAFF
TRBV12-3/TRBV12-4	TRBJ2-7	.	many	TGTGCCAGCACCGTCCACTCCTCCTACGAGCAGTACTTC	CASTVHSSYEQYF
TRBV7-2	TRBJ2-5	.	many	TGTGCCAGCAGCTTTATTTGGGGGAATGACGGGACCCAGTACTTC	CASSFIWGNDGTQYF
TRBV3-1	TRBJ2-3	.	.	TGTGCCAGCAGCCGGCAGGTGTCCGCAGGGGGGGCAGATACGCAGTATTTT	CASSRQVSAGGADTQYF
TRBV15	TRBJ1-6	.	.	TGTGCCACCAGTACTAGAAATTCACCCCTCCACTTT	CATSTRNSPLHF
TRBV10-3	TRBJ2-7	.	many	TGTGCCATCAGTGAGGTCGGATATGTTGTGCACGAGCAGTACTTC	CAISEVGYVVHEQYF
TRBV12-3/TRBV12-4	TRBJ1-6	.	.	TGTGCCAGCAGAGCTAGCTCCTATAATTCACCCCTCCACTTT	CASRASSYNSPLHF
TRBV4-2	TRBJ2-2	.	.	TGTGCAAGCAGCCTGACCCAACTTAGCCACCCCGGGGAGCTGTTTTTT	CASSLTQLSHPGELFF
TRBV24-1	TRBJ1-1	.	many	TGTGCCACCAGTGATACGACGGTGAACACTGAAGCTTTCTTT	CATSDTTVNTEAFF
TRBV7-9	TRBJ2-1	TRBD1	many	TGTGCCAGCAGCCTCAACCTTGGACAGGGGGCGTTCTTC	CASSLNLGQGAFF
TRBV6-2/TRBV6-3	TRBJ2-3	.	few	TGTGCCAGCAGTTACTCTCCGGGGGACACAGATACGCAGTATTTT	CASSYSPGDTDTQYF
TRBV5-1	TRBJ2-3	TRBD1	few	TGCGCCAGCAGCAGACAGGGTAGTGGACCAGATACGCAGTATTTT	CASSRQGSGPDTQYF
TRBV20-1	TRBJ2-1	TRBD2	few	TGCAGTGCTAGAGATCCCTTAGCGGGGGCCTACAATGAGCAGTTCTTC	CSARDPLAGAYNEQFF
TRBV9	TRBJ1-5	.	.	TGTGCCAGCAGCGTGAAGGGCGGTGTCAATCAGCCCCAGCATTTT	CASSVKGGVNQPQHF
TRBV19	TRBJ2-5	.	few	TGTGCCAGTAGTATGAACGGAGGGGAGACCCAGTACTTC	CASSMNGGETQYF
TRBV3-1	TRBJ1-1	TRBD1	few	TGTGCCAGCAGCGCCGGGACAGGGGGACCGAGCCGGACTGAAGCTTTCTTT	CASSAGTGGPSRTEAFF
TRBV6-6	TRBJ1-2	TRBD1	many	TGTGCCAGCAGTTACTTCAGGGGGCCTTACACCTTC	CASSYFRGPYTF
TRBV24-1	TRBJ1-2	.	few	TGTGCCACTTCATCATCGGGACGGAGATATGGCTACACCTTC	CATSSSGRRYGYTF
TRBV4-3	TRBJ2-1	TRBD2	.	TGCGCCAGCAGCCAAGATCCTCCGGCAAGCGGGGGGGCCGGGGAGCAGTTCTTC	CASSQDPPASGGAGEQFF
TRBV20-1	TRBJ2-7	TRBD2	few	TGCAGTGGTAGCCGCCCGGGAGGGTACGAGCAGTACTTC	CSGSRPGGYEQYF
TRBV29-1	TRBJ1-1	.	.	TGCAGCGTCTCCAGTACGCAGCGGGCTGAAGCTTTCTTT	CSVSSTQRAEAFF
TRBV18	TRBJ2-1	.	few	TGTGCCAGCTCACCAAGCGAGGGCTACAATGAGCAGTTCTTC	CASSPSEGYNEQFF
TRBV7-8	TRBJ1-1	.	many	TGTGCCAGCAGCTTAGCCGGTATGAACACTGAAGCTTTCTTT	CASSLAGMNTEAFF
TRBV7-9	TRBJ2-3	.	few	TGTGCCAGCAGCTTGACCAGACAGCAGTACACAGATACGCAGTATTTT	CASSLTRQQYTDTQYF